This T cell receptor (beta chain) derives from a study of blood T cell repertoires in COVID-19. Clones were sequenced by immunoSEQ multiplex PCR, and TCRdb holds only the in-frame ones, with some missing. Of some 120,000 clones listed, roughly four fifths are singletons. This CDR3 region has 11 residues. Germline V gives CDR1 GTSNPN, CDR2 SVGIG (reference sequence). The sequence came from a man in his 60s with acute or convalescent COVID-19. Sequences were obtained from peripheral blood. The chain has TRBV30 and TRBJ2-4; 9 bases match TRBD2. CDR3 residues: CGGGRGNIQYF. DNA of the CDR3: TGTGGGGGCGGGAGGGGAAACATTCAGTACTTC.